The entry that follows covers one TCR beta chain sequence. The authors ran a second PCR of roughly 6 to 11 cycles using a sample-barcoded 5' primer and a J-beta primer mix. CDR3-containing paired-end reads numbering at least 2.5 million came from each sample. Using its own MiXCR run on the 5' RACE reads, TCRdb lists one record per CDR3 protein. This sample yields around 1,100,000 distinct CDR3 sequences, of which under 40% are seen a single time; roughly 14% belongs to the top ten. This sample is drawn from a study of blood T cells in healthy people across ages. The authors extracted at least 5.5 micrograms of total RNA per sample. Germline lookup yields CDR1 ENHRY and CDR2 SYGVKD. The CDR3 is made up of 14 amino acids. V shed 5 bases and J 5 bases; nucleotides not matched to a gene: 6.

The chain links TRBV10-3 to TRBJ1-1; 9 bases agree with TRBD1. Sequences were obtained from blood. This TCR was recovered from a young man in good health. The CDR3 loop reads CAISKTGGGTEAFF. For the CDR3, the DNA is TGTGCCATCAGTAAGACAGGGGGAGGTACTGAAGCTTTCTTT.